The clone carrying this T cell receptor (beta chain) was recorded at least ten times. This sample's time point: persistent/refractory GD, antithyroid drugs over 5 years with positive TRAb. After RNA was extracted from PBMCs, the TCR library was made from it. This entry comes from a study of regulatory T cells in long-lasting Graves disease. To make TCR beta libraries, researchers used iRepertoire HTBI primers and Arm-PCR of CDR3 regions. MiXCR was run by TCRdb on the multiplex PCR reads, yielding one entry per CDR3 protein. The table records 350,000 to 500,000 distinct CDR3 sequences, around 20% of them present only once. This receptor was taken from a female donor with Graves disease. The specimen was peripheral blood mononuclear cells (PBMCs), collected when the disease was refractory, from a patient treated with antithyroid drugs.

The CDR3: CASNAGNSYEQYF. The CDR3 nucleotides are TGTGCCAGCAACGCAGGGAACTCCTACGAGCAGTACTTC. The gene calls are TRBV28 and TRBJ2-7, with TRBD1 as a possible D gene (5 bases). The CDR3 runs to 13 residues. V was trimmed by 7 bases and J by 0 bases, leaving 10 bases between them. Germline CDR1 reads MDHEN; CDR2 reads SYDVKM.